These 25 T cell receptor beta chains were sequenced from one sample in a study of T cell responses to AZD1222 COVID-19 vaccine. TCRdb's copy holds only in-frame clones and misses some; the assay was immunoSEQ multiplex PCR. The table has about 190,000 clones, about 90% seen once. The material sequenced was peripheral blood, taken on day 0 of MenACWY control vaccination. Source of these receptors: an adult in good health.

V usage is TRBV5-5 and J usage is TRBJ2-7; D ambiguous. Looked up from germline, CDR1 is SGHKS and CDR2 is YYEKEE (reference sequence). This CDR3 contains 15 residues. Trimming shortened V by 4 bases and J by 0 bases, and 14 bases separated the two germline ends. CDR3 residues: CASSHDPTSSYEQYF. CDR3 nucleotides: TGTGCCAGCAGCCACGATCCGACGAGCTCCTACGAGCAGTACTTC.

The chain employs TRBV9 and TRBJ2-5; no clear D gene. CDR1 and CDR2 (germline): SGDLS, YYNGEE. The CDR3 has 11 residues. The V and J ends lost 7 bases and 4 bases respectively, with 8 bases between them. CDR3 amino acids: CASGTRETQYF. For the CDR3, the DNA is TGTGCCAGCGGAACAAGAGAGACCCAGTACTTC.

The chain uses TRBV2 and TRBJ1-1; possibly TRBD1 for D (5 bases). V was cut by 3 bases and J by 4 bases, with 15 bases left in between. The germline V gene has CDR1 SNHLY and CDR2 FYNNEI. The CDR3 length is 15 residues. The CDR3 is CASSDGAVGFTEAFF. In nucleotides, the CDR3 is TGTGCCAGCAGTGATGGGGCGGTGGGGTTCACTGAAGCTTTCTTT. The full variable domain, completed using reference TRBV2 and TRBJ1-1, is EPEVTQTPSHQVTQMGQEVILRCVPISNHLYFYWYRQILGQKVEFLVSFYNNEISEKSEIFDDQFSVERPDGSNFTLKIRSTKLEDSAMYFCASSDGAVGFTEAFFGQGTRLTVV.

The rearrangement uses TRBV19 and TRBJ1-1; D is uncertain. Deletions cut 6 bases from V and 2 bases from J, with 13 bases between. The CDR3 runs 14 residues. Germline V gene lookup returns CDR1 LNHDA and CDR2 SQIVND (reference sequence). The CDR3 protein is CASSFFGSNTEAFF. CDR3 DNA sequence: TGTGCCAGTAGCTTCTTTGGGAGCAACACTGAAGCTTTCTTT.

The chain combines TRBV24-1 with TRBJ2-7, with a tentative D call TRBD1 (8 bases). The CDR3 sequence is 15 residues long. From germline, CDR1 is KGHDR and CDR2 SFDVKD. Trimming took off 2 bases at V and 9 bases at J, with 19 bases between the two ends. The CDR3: CATSDSRTGREVQYF. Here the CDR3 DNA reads TGTGCCACCAGTGATTCCCGGACAGGGAGGGAGGTGCAGTACTTC.

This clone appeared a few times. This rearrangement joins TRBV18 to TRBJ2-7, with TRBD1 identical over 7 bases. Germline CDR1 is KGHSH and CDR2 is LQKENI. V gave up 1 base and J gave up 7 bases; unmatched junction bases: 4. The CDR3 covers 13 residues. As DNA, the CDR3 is TGTGCCAGCTCACCACAGGGGGCTTATGAGCAGTACTTC. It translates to CASSPQGAYEQYF.

CDR3 region: CASSMGPDNEQFF. The CDR3 nucleotides read TGTGCCAGTAGTATGGGACCGGACAATGAGCAGTTCTTC. J is TRBJ2-1 and V is TRBV19; either TRBD1 or TRBD2 may fit D (5 bases each). The CDR3 is made up of 13 amino acids. The germline gives CDR1 LNHDA, CDR2 SQIVND (reference sequence). Trimming pared 3 bases from V and 5 bases from J, leaving 8 bases between.

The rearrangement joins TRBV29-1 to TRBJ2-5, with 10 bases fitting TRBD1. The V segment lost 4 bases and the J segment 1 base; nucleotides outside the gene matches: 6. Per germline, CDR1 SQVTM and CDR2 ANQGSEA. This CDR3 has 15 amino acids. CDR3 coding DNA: TGCAGCGTTGGAGGGACAGGGGCTTTCCAAGAGACCCAGTACTTC. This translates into CSVGGTGAFQETQYF. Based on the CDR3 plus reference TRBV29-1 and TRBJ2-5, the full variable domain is SAVISQKPSRDICQRGTSLTIQCQVDSQVTMMFWYRQQPGQSLTLIATANQGSEATYESGFVIDKFPISRPNLTFSTLTVSNMSPEDSSIYLCSVGGTGAFQETQYFGPGTRLLVL.

The CDR3 region has the DNA TGTGCCAGCAGCGGACTAGCGGGATTGAATGAGCAGTTCTTC. It codes for CASSGLAGLNEQFF. This chain uses TRBV28 with TRBJ2-1, with 12 bases that match TRBD2. Germline CDR1 MDHEN, CDR2 SYDVKM. V trimming: 6 bases; J trimming: 7 bases; junction bases outside the gene matches: 4. The CDR3 contains 14 residues.

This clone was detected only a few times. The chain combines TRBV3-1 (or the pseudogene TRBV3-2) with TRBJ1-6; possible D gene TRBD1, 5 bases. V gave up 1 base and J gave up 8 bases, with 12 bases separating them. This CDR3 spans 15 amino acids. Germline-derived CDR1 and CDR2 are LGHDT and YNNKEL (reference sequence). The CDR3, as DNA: TGTGCCAGCAGCCAAGGGGCAGGGTTGGATTCACCCCTCCACTTT. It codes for CASSQGAGLDSPLHF.

CDR3 loop: CASSPDSHTDTQYF. The CDR3 DNA is TGCGCCAGCAGCCCTGACAGCCACACAGATACGCAGTATTTT. The chain couples TRBV5-1 to TRBJ2-3, with D possibly being TRBD1 (5 bases). The CDR3 has 14 residues. Germline V gives CDR1 SGHRS, CDR2 YFSETQ. V shed 4 bases and J shed 2 bases, with 11 bases lying between them.

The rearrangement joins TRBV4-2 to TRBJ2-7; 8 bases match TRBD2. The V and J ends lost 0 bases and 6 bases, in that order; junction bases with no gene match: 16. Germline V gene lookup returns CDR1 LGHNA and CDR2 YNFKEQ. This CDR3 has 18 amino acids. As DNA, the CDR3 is TGTGCCAGCAGCCAAGACACTTACGGAGCGGGGGCCTCGTTCGAGCAGTACTTC. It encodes CASSQDTYGAGASFEQYF.

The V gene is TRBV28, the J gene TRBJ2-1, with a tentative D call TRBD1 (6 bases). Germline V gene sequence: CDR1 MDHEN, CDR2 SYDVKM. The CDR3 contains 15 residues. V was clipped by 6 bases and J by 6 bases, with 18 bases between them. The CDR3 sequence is CASSPLGQVPNEQFF. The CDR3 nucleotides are TGTGCCAGCAGCCCGCTGGGACAAGTCCCCAATGAGCAGTTCTTC.

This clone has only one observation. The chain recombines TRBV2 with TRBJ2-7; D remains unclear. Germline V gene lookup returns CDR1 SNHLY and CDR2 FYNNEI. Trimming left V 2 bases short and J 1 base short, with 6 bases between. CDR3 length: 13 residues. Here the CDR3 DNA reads TGTGCCAGCAGTGAATATTTATCCTACGAGCAGTACTTC. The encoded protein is CASSEYLSYEQYF.

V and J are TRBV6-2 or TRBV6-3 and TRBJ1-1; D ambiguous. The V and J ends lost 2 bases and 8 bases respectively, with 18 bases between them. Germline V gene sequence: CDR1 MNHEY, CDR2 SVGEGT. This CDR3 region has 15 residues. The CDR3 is CASSYLGTNPGEAFF. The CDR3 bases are TGTGCCAGCAGTTACCTCGGAACAAACCCCGGGGAAGCTTTCTTT.

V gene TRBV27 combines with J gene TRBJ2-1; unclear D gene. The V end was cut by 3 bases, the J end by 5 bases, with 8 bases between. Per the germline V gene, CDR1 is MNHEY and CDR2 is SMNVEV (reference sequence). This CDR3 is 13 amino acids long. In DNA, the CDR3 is TGTGCCAGCAGTTTGAGCTCAAACAATGAGCAGTTCTTC. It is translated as CASSLSSNNEQFF.

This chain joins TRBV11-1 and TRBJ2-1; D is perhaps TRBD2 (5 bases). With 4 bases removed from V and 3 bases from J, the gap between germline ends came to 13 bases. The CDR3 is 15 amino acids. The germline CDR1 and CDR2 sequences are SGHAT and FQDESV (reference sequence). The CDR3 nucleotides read TGTGCCAGCAGCTATGACCCCCGGGGCTACAATGAGCAGTTCTTC. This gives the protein CASSYDPRGYNEQFF.

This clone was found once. The CDR3 coding sequence is TGTGCCATCAGCCCGACTAGCAGCTACAATGAGCAGTTCTTC. Protein sequence: CAISPTSSYNEQFF. The V gene is TRBV10-3, the J gene TRBJ2-1; 7 bases are a match to TRBD2. CDR3 size: 14 residues. Trimming removed 6 bases from V and 3 bases from J; junction bases left unmatched: 5. CDR1 and CDR2 (germline): ENHRY, SYGVKD.

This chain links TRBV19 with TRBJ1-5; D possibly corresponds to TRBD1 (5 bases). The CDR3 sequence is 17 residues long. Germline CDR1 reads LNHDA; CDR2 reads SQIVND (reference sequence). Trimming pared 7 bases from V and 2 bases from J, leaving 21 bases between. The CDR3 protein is CASNPGQMDWGNQPQHF. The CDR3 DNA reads TGTGCCAGTAACCCTGGACAAATGGACTGGGGCAATCAGCCCCAGCATTTT.

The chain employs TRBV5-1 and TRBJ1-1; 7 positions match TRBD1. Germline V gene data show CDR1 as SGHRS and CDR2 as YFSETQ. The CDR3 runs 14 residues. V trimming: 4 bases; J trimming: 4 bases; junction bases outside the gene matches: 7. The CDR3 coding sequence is TGCGCCAGCAGCCCGGGACAGAAGGGCACTGAAGCTTTCTTT. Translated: CASSPGQKGTEAFF.

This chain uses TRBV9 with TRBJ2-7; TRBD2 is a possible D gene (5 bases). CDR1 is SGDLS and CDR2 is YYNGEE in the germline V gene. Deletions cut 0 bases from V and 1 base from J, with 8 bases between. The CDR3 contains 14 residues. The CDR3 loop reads CASSVARESYEQYF. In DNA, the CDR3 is TGTGCCAGCAGCGTAGCTCGGGAATCCTACGAGCAGTACTTC. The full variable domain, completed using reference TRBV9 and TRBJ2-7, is DSGVTQTPKHLITATGQRVTLRCSPRSGDLSVYWYQQSLDQGLQFLIQYYNGEERAKGNILERFSAQQFPDLHSELNLSSLELGDSALYFCASSVARESYEQYFGPGTRLTVT.

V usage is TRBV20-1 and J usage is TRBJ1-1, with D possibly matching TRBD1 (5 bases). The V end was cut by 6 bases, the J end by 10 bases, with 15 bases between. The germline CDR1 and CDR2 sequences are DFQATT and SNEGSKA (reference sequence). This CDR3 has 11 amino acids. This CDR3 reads CSARDPPLAFF. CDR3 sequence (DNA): TGCAGTGCAAGGGACCCGCCTTTAGCTTTCTTT.

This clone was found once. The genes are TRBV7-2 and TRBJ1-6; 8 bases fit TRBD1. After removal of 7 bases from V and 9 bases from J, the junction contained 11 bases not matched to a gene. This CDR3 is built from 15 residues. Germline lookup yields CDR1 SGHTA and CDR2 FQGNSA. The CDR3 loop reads CASTLLTGGGSPLHF. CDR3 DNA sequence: TGTGCCAGCACCTTGCTAACAGGGGGTGGTTCACCCCTCCACTTT.

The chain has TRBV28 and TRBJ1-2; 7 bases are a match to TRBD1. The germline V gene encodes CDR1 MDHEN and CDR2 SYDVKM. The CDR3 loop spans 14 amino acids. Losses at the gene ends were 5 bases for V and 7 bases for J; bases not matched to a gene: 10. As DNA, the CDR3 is TGTGCCAGCAGTATCCCTGGGACAGCTTCTGGCTACACCTTC. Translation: CASSIPGTASGYTF.

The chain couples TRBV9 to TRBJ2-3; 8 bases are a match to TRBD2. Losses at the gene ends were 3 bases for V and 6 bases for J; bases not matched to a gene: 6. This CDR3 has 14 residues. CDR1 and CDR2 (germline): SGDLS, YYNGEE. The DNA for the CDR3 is TGTGCCAGCAGCGCATCGGGGGGGGCTGATACGCAGTATTTT. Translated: CASSASGGADTQYF.